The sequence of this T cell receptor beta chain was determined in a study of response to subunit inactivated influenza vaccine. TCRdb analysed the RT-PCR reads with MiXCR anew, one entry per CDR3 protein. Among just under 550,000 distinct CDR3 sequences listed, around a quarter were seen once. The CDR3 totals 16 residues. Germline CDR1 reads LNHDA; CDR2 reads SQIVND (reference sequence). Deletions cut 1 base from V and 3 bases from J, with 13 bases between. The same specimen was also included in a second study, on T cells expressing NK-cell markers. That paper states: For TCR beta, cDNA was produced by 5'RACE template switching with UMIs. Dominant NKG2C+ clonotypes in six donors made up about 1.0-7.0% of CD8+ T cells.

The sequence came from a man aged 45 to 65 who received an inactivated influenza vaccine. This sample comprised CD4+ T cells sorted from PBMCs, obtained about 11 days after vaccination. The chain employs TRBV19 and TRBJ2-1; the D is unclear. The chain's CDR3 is CASSIGTNFDYNEQFF. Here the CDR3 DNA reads TGTGCCAGTAGTATAGGAACAAACTTTGACTACAATGAGCAGTTCTTC.